Listed below are T cell receptor beta chains from one sample, sequenced in a study of metastatic and nonmetastatic thyroid tumors. TCRdb re-called clones from the PCR reads using MiXCR. The data contain roughly 40,000 clones, more than 20% of them singletons. The sequencing sample was made of tumor tissue. The receptors come from a female donor with papillary thyroid cancer or a benign thyroid nodule (not recorded which). Some clones in this sample may be carry-over from other donors' samples. CDR3s include the opening cysteine and the closing phenylalanine or tryptophan. D genes are given only for firm matches. Not every row has a clone size; where given, it reads once, few, many or a size class.

D	size	V	J	DNA	CDR3
.	.	TRBV11-2	TRBJ1-6	TGTGCCAGCAGCTTATCTGGGAGTTCACCCCTCCACTTT	CASSLSGSSPLHF
.	.	TRBV27	TRBJ2-1	TGTGCCAGCAGTACCGGTTGGCCAGGAGGTGAGCAGTTCTTC	CASSTGWPGGEQFF
.	.	TRBV12-3/TRBV12-4	TRBJ2-7	TGTGCCAGCAGCTCCAGGGGAAAGTCCTACGAGCAGTACTTC	CASSSRGKSYEQYF
.	.	TRBV6-1	TRBJ2-7	TGTGCCAGCCCTTCCTCAGGGAGCTACGAGCAGTACTTC	CASPSSGSYEQYF
TRBD2	many	TRBV4-1	TRBJ2-5	TGCGCCAGCAGCCAAGTGTACGGGGGGTACCAAGAGACCCAGTACTTC	CASSQVYGGYQETQYF
.	.	TRBV14	TRBJ1-1	TGTGCCAGCAGCAACACTCGGACAGACACTGAAGCTTTCTTT	CASSNTRTDTEAFF
.	many	TRBV2	TRBJ1-1	TGTGCCAGCAGTGAGTCCGGGAGGGGGGACACTGAAGCTTTCTTT	CASSESGRGDTEAFF
.	many	TRBV20-1	TRBJ1-4	TGCAGTGCTAGCGCACAGGGACACGAAAAACTGTTTTTT	CSASAQGHEKLFF
.	many	TRBV15	TRBJ1-4	TGTGCCACCAGCAGAGAGGCGGCGAATGAAAAACTGTTTTTT	CATSREAANEKLFF
.	many	TRBV19	TRBJ1-4	TGTGCCAGTACCCCCGGTCTGGCCACCGGAGGTGAAAAACTGTTTTTT	CASTPGLATGGEKLFF
TRBD2	few	TRBV6-1	TRBJ2-3	TGTGCCAGCACCAAGGGGGGACTAGAAGTAGATACGCAGTATTTT	CASTKGGLEVDTQYF
TRBD2	many	TRBV11-2	TRBJ2-5	TGTGCCAGCAGCAGGGGACTAGCGGAAGAGACCCAGTACTTC	CASSRGLAEETQYF
TRBD1	.	TRBV5-1	TRBJ1-2	TGCGCCAGCAGCTTGGACGGTCAGGGGGGCTACGGCTACACCTTC	CASSLDGQGGYGYTF
.	.	TRBV7-8	TRBJ2-1	TGTGCCAGCAGCCGAAGCTACAATGAGCAGTTCTTC	CASSRSYNEQFF
.	few	TRBV2	TRBJ2-5	TGTGCCAGCAGGGACGAGACCCAGTACTTC	CASRDETQYF
TRBD1	.	TRBV6-1	TRBJ2-4	TGTGCCAGCAGTGAATGGACAGGGGCTGGAAACATTCAGTACTTC	CASSEWTGAGNIQYF
.	many	TRBV28	TRBJ2-1	TGTGCCAGCAGTTTCAATCCGCGGGGCTACTCCTACAATGAGCAGTTCTTC	CASSFNPRGYSYNEQFF
TRBD1	.	TRBV6-6	TRBJ2-3	TGTGCCAGCAGTTACTCGGCCGGGACAGGGAAAGATACGCAGTATTTT	CASSYSAGTGKDTQYF
.	many	TRBV6-5	TRBJ2-7	TGTGCCAGCAGTTACTCTTTTGAGGGCCCCTACGAGCAGTACTTC	CASSYSFEGPYEQYF
TRBD1	many	TRBV9	TRBJ1-4	TGTGCCAGCAGCAAAGAAGGGGGCACTAATGAAAAACTGTTTTTT	CASSKEGGTNEKLFF
TRBD2	many	TRBV7-3	TRBJ2-1	TGTGCCAGCAGCAAAACTAGCGGGGGGAGTGAGCAGTTCTTC	CASSKTSGGSEQFF
.	medium-sized	TRBV12-3/TRBV12-4	TRBJ1-1	TGTGCCAGCAGTACCTCGGGACAAGCTGAAGCTTTCTTT	CASSTSGQAEAFF
.	few	TRBV5-5	TRBJ2-7	TGTGCCAGCAGTCAGAAGGGCGGACAGAGCTCCTACGAGCAGTACTTC	CASSQKGGQSSYEQYF
.	.	TRBV18	TRBJ2-3	TGTGCCAGCTCACCAGGAGGAGATACGCAGTATTTT	CASSPGGDTQYF
.	few	TRBV6-2/TRBV6-3	TRBJ2-7	TGTGCCAGCACCCACCGGGCAGGGACCTACGAGCAGTACTTC	CASTHRAGTYEQYF
TRBD1	many	TRBV25-1	TRBJ2-5	TGTGCCAGCACCGAGGACAGGGGGCTGGGAGAGACCCAGTACTTC	CASTEDRGLGETQYF
.	.	TRBV28	TRBJ2-7	TGTGCCAGCAGTTCTCCAGGAACAGGGAGGTACGAGCAGTACTTC	CASSSPGTGRYEQYF
.	.	TRBV20-1	TRBJ2-3	TGCAGTGCTAGTCCCGGGACGCGGAGCTCAGATACGCAGTATTTT	CSASPGTRSSDTQYF
.	many	TRBV5-6	TRBJ2-1	TGTGCCAGCAGCTTGGGGGGCTTCGGCTCCTACAATGAGCAGTTCTTC	CASSLGGFGSYNEQFF
.	.	TRBV6-1	TRBJ2-7	TGTGCCAGCAGTCAAAACCCGGTGCCGTCCTACGAGCAGTACTTC	CASSQNPVPSYEQYF
TRBD2	.	TRBV18	TRBJ2-7	TGTGCCAGCTCACCAGGGGCGGGAGGGGCCTACGAGCAGTACTTC	CASSPGAGGAYEQYF
.	.	TRBV25-1	TRBJ1-1	TGTGCCAGCAGCGAAGCGGGACCCCTGAACACTGAAGCTTTCTTT	CASSEAGPLNTEAFF
.	few	TRBV24-1	TRBJ2-3	TGTGCCACCAGTGAGCCAGGGAGAGTTTCTACTAACATAGATACGCAGTATTTT	CATSEPGRVSTNIDTQYF
.	many	TRBV18	TRBJ2-7	TGTGCCAGCTCACCAGATTACGAGCAGTACTTC	CASSPDYEQYF
TRBD1	.	TRBV5-1	TRBJ2-6	TGCGCCAGCAGCGATACAGGGGGCTTGTCTGGGGCCAACGTCCTGACTTTC	CASSDTGGLSGANVLTF
.	.	TRBV7-6	TRBJ2-7	TGTGCCAGCAGCTTAATGAGCTACGAGCAGTACTTC	CASSLMSYEQYF
TRBD1	few	TRBV28	TRBJ2-2	TGTGCCAGCAGTCCTTCACAGGGGGCCAGCGGGGAGCTGTTTTTT	CASSPSQGASGELFF
.	many	TRBV6-4	TRBJ2-3	TGTGCCAGCAGCCCTACCGGAGGGGCGGCAGATACGCAGTATTTT	CASSPTGGAADTQYF
.	.	TRBV6-1	TRBJ1-1	TGTGCCAGCGGCCTAAGTACAGGGTACACTGAAGCTTTCTTT	CASGLSTGYTEAFF
TRBD1	few	TRBV6-2/TRBV6-3	TRBJ2-7	TGTGCCAGCAGAGAACCGGGACAGGTCGACGAGCAGTACTTC	CASREPGQVDEQYF
TRBD2	few	TRBV6-4	TRBJ2-1	TGTGCCAGCAGTGACTCTAGCGGGAGTTACAATGAGCAGTTCTTC	CASSDSSGSYNEQFF
TRBD1	.	TRBV20-1	TRBJ1-1	TGCAGTGCGTGCCGGGACACAGGGGGTACTGAAGCTTTCTTT	CSACRDTGGTEAFF
.	many	TRBV12-3/TRBV12-4	TRBJ1-1	TGTGCCAGCAGTTCTTACCAGGGGCACACTGAAGCTTTCTTT	CASSSYQGHTEAFF
TRBD1	few	TRBV19	TRBJ1-2	TGTGCCAGTAGTATGGGACAGGGGGCTTCTGGCTACACCTTC	CASSMGQGASGYTF
TRBD2	.	TRBV11-3	TRBJ2-1	TGTGCCAGCAGCTTAGGACTAGCGGGAGACGAGCAGTTCTTC	CASSLGLAGDEQFF
.	.	TRBV7-2	TRBJ2-7	TGTGCCAGCAGCCGCGGGGTCCTCTCCGAGCAGTACTTC	CASSRGVLSEQYF
.	few	TRBV6-2/TRBV6-3	TRBJ1-1	TGTGCCAGCAGTTACTCGAGCGGGGTTTTGGACACTGAAGCTTTCTTT	CASSYSSGVLDTEAFF
TRBD2	many	TRBV20-1	TRBJ2-1	TGCAGTGCCGTCGGGGGGTGGGATGAGCAGTTCTTC	CSAVGGWDEQFF
TRBD1	.	TRBV19	TRBJ1-1	TGTGCCAGTAGGCGGGACAGGGTCACTGAAGCTTTCTTT	CASRRDRVTEAFF
.	many	TRBV12-3/TRBV12-4	TRBJ1-2	TGTGCCAGCAGTTTGCAGGGTTATGGCTACACCTTC	CASSLQGYGYTF
TRBD2	.	TRBV6-1	TRBJ2-1	TGTGCCAGCAGTCAAAGCGGGATCTACAATGAGCAGTTCTTC	CASSQSGIYNEQFF
.	.	TRBV6-5	TRBJ2-7	TGTGCCAGCAGTTACAGAGGGACATATTTCTACGAGCAGTACTTC	CASSYRGTYFYEQYF
.	many	TRBV15	TRBJ1-1	TGTGCCACCAGCAGAGACAGGGGCGCTGAAGCTTTCTTT	CATSRDRGAEAFF
.	few	TRBV27	TRBJ1-1	TGTGCCAGCAGTTTGGGGGTGGGGTACACTGAAGCTTTCTTT	CASSLGVGYTEAFF
.	.	TRBV6-2/TRBV6-3	TRBJ2-2	TGTGCCAGTTTTTACAGGTCGGACGGGGAGCTGTTTTTT	CASFYRSDGELFF
TRBD1	many	TRBV4-3	TRBJ1-2	TGCGCCAGCAGCCAAGAGGCGGGGACAGTCACTCACACCTTC	CASSQEAGTVTHTF
TRBD1	few	TRBV7-3	TRBJ1-1	TGTGCCAGCATCTGGGACAGAGTATTTGAAGCTTTCTTT	CASIWDRVFEAFF
.	.	TRBV20-1	TRBJ1-5	TGCAGTGCTAGAGAGGTGAAGGGGGGCACAGGAGCCCAGCATTTT	CSAREVKGGTGAQHF